These 13 T cell receptor beta chains were sequenced from one sample in a study of sequential checkpoint blockade in melanoma. Treatment indicated: randomized to nivolumab then ipilimumab (arm A) or the reverse (arm B). Assay: immunoSEQ multiplex PCR; the TCRdb copy retains only in-frame clones and omits some. Of more than 9,000 clones detected, 70% to 85% appear once; the ten largest clones hold around 50%. The sequencing used CD8+ T cells sorted from blood (inferred from file names), collected from a patient given nivolumab and ipilimumab in sequence. These receptor sequences come from a human donor with melanoma.

V usage is TRBV28 and J usage is TRBJ1-4; no clear D. Trimming cost V 4 bases and J 0 bases, with 12 bases left between them. Per germline, CDR1 MDHEN and CDR2 SYDVKM. This CDR3 region has 16 residues. The chain's CDR3 is CASSSYRGATNEKLFF. The DNA of the CDR3 is TGTGCCAGCAGTTCCTACCGGGGTGCAACTAATGAAAAACTGTTTTTT. The whole variable domain, filled in from reference TRBV28 and TRBJ1-4, reads DVKVTQSSRYLVKRTGEKVFLECVQDMDHENMFWYRQDPGLGLRLIYFSYDVKMKEKGDIPEGYSVSREKKERFSLILESASTNQTSMYLCASSSYRGATNEKLFFGSGTQLSVL.

The chain employs TRBV27 and TRBJ2-5; D is perhaps TRBD2 (7 bases). The CDR3 runs 14 residues. The ends were cut back, 4 bases at V and 6 bases at J, with 15 bases in the middle. Germline V gives CDR1 MNHEY, CDR2 SMNVEV (reference sequence). For the CDR3, the DNA is TGTGCCAGCAGTTATTCCGGGGGGCAAAAGACCCAGTACTTC. It specifies CASSYSGGQKTQYF.

This chain connects TRBV7-9 to TRBJ2-7; a weak D match, TRBD1 (6 bases). This CDR3 has 13 amino acids. From germline, CDR1 is SEHNR and CDR2 FQNEAQ (reference sequence). Trimming stripped 0 bases from V and 4 bases from J, with 7 bases between. CDR3 in DNA: TGTGCCAGCAGCTTAGCAGGGGGTTACGAGCAGTACTTC. Its translation: CASSLAGGYEQYF. Complete variable domain (other parts from reference TRBV7-9 and TRBJ2-7): DTGVSQNPRHKITKRGQNVTFRCDPISEHNRLYWYRQTLGQGPEFLTYFQNEAQLEKSRLLSDRFSAERPKGSFSTLEIQRTEQGDSAMYLCASSLAGGYEQYFGPGTRLTVT.

J is TRBJ2-7 and V is TRBV11-1; no clear D. The germline CDR1 and CDR2 sequences are SGHAT and FQDESV (reference sequence). The CDR3 spans 14 residues. Trimming removed 5 bases from V and 1 base from J, with 12 bases in between. CDR3 nucleotides: TGTGCCAGCAGCAACAGAGAGCCTTCCTACGAGCAGTACTTC. It encodes CASSNREPSYEQYF. The full variable domain, with the rest looked up from reference TRBV11-1 and TRBJ2-7, is EAEVAQSPRYKITEKSQAVAFWCDPISGHATLYWYRQILGQGPELLVQFQDESVVDDSQLPKDRFSAERLKGVDSTLKIQPAELGDSAMYLCASSNREPSYEQYFGPGTRLTVT.

On this clone: The same CDR3 also results from other DNA sequences found in this sample. The chain has TRBV19 and TRBJ2-2; a possible D gene is TRBD1 (5 bases). Between the trimmed V and J ends, which lost 4 bases and 7 bases, there was a span of 10 bases. Germline lookup yields CDR1 LNHDA and CDR2 SQIVND (reference sequence). CDR3 size: 13 residues. In DNA, the CDR3 is TGTGCCAGTAGTACCCCAGGGTTCGGGGAGCTGTTTTTT. Protein product: CASSTPGFGELFF.

This chain joins TRBV27 and TRBJ2-2; TRBD1 might be the D (6 bases). Germline V gene data show CDR1 as MNHEY and CDR2 as SMNVEV (reference sequence). V shed 0 bases and J shed 1 base, with 9 bases lying between them. The CDR3 totals 16 residues. The CDR3 nucleotides are TGTGCCAGCAGTTTATCAGGGGGATTGAACACCGGGGAGCTGTTTTTT. Translation gives CASSLSGGLNTGELFF.

The rearrangement joins TRBV29-1 to TRBJ2-7; weak D call: TRBD1 (6 bases). Trimming left V 0 bases short and J 2 bases short, with 8 bases between. The length of the CDR3 is 13 residues. Germline CDR1 SQVTM, CDR2 ANQGSEA. CDR3 nucleotide sequence: TGCAGCGTTGAAGATACAGGGCCCTACGAGCAGTACTTC. Its protein is CSVEDTGPYEQYF.

The genes are TRBV9 and TRBJ1-1, with D uncertain. V dropped 0 bases and J dropped 7 bases, with 10 bases sitting between them. The CDR3 length is 13 residues. CDR1 is SGDLS and CDR2 is YYNGEE in the germline V gene. Here the CDR3 DNA reads TGTGCCAGCAGCGTAGGTACGGGAGGTGAAGCTTTCTTT. This sequence encodes CASSVGTGGEAFF.

The J gene is TRBJ1-1, the V gene TRBV4-3; perhaps TRBD1 as D (5 bases). Germline CDR1 and CDR2: LGHNA and YSLEER. CDR3 length: 13 residues. V was pared by 4 bases and J by 1 base, with 7 bases between. The DNA for the CDR3 is TGCGCCAGCAGCCGCACAGGGAACACTGAAGCTTTCTTT. The encoded protein is CASSRTGNTEAFF.

The table lists this clone with a few counts. The V gene is TRBV7-9, the J gene TRBJ1-4, with a weak D call TRBD1 (5 bases). The V end lost 0 bases, the J end lost 3 bases, and 8 bases lay between the germline ends. The length of the CDR3 is 15 residues. The germline CDR1 and CDR2 sequences are SEHNR and FQNEAQ (reference sequence). For the CDR3, the DNA is TGTGCCAGCAGCTTAGCCCAAGGGGCTAATGAAAAACTGTTTTTT. Translation: CASSLAQGANEKLFF.

The chain employs TRBV29-1 and TRBJ1-2; a weak D match, TRBD1 (5 bases). The germline gives CDR1 SQVTM, CDR2 ANQGSEA. CDR3 length equals 14 residues. Trimming pared 8 bases from V and 4 bases from J, leaving 20 bases between. CDR3 protein: CSIGGIGGVYGYTF. The CDR3, as DNA: TGCAGCATTGGGGGTATAGGAGGCGTCTATGGCTACACCTTC.

The chain links TRBV2 to TRBJ2-7; tentatively, D is TRBD1 (6 bases). This CDR3 is built from 14 residues. Trimming stripped 6 bases from V and 1 base from J, with 13 bases between. Germline CDR1 SNHLY, CDR2 FYNNEI. The CDR3 bases are TGTGCCAGCAGACCGAGGACAGTTTCCTACGAGCAGTACTTC. Its translation: CASRPRTVSYEQYF. The whole variable domain, remainder taken from reference TRBV2 and TRBJ2-7, is EPEVTQTPSHQVTQMGQEVILRCVPISNHLYFYWYRQILGQKVEFLVSFYNNEISEKSEIFDDQFSVERPDGSNFTLKIRSTKLEDSAMYFCASRPRTVSYEQYFGPGTRLTVT.

The chain uses TRBV27 and TRBJ1-1, with a possible D match to TRBD1 (6 bases). Deletions cut 1 base from V and 4 bases from J, with 13 bases between. CDR1 is MNHEY and CDR2 is SMNVEV in the germline V gene (reference sequence). The CDR3 extends over 15 amino acids. The CDR3 sequence: CASSLFQGLGTEAFF. The CDR3 DNA sequence: TGTGCCAGCAGTTTATTTCAGGGGTTGGGCACTGAAGCTTTCTTT.